The source of this T cell receptor beta chain is a study of response to subunit inactivated influenza vaccine. General study results and limits: Only a handful of new T cells, the authors suggested, are recruited with each seasonal influenza vaccination.

In TCRdb, the RT-PCR reads were re-called with MiXCR into one record per CDR3 protein. The sample includes about 500,000 distinct CDR3 sequences, about 17% seen only once; the top ten take roughly 3%. V dropped 2 bases and J dropped 1 base, with 11 bases sitting between them. The CDR3 consists of 15 residues. Germline V gene data show CDR1 as LNHDA and CDR2 as SQIVND (reference sequence). About this clonotype: Its specificity is not known.

The genes are TRBV19 and TRBJ1-1, with D tentatively TRBD1 (5 bases). The sequenced sample was CD4+ T cells sorted from PBMCs, obtained around 25 months after vaccination. This receptor was identified in a man between 45 and 75 years old who received an inactivated influenza vaccine. This CDR3 reads CASSIRGRENTEAFF. The CDR3 DNA reads as TGTGCCAGTAGTATAAGGGGCAGGGAGAACACTGAAGCTTTCTTT.